The 27 T cell receptor beta chains presented below share a single source sample, sequenced in a study of OX40 agonist ivuxolimab in advanced cancers. Only in-frame clones appear in the TCRdb table, and some are missing; sequencing was by immunoSEQ multiplex PCR. This repertoire shows some 49,000 clones, nearly 85% found once; its top ten account for roughly 3.9%. The sequencing used CD4+ or CD8+ T cells sorted from blood, collected in a trial of the OX40 agonist ivuxolimab. These receptors all stem from an adult with an advanced solid tumor such as melanoma, head and neck, liver or kidney cancer.

This chain joins TRBV27 and TRBJ1-1; D possibly corresponds to TRBD1 (5 bases). The CDR3 runs to 13 residues. Looked up from germline, CDR1 is MNHEY and CDR2 is SMNVEV (reference sequence). V was shortened by 5 bases and J by 10 bases, with 17 bases between the two germline ends. The CDR3 region has the DNA TGTGCCAGCAGTCCCCGGGACCCTCGGACAGCTTTCTTT. Its protein product is CASSPRDPRTAFF.

This clone was detected only once. J is TRBJ2-3 and V is TRBV28, with 7 bases that match TRBD2. Germline V lookup: CDR1 MDHEN, CDR2 SYDVKM. V lost 7 bases, J lost 0 bases, and 10 bases stayed unmatched. The CDR3 has 16 residues. As DNA, the CDR3 is TGTGCCAGCACCTGGGGGGGACTTTCTAGCACAGATACGCAGTATTTT. This codes for CASTWGGLSSTDTQYF.

Of note for this clone: The same CDR3 is also encoded by other DNA sequences in this sample. This chain uses TRBV5-4 with TRBJ2-6, with a possible D match to TRBD2 (6 bases). CDR3 length equals 17 residues. Germline CDR1 and CDR2: SGHNT and YYREEE (reference sequence). The V end lost 7 bases, the J end lost 1 base, and 18 bases lay between the germline ends. The CDR3 protein is CASGGSHRGSGANVLTF. In DNA form, the CDR3 reads TGTGCCAGCGGAGGGTCCCATCGGGGGTCTGGGGCCAACGTCCTGACTTTC.

The chain recombines TRBV5-5 with TRBJ2-7, with D perhaps given as TRBD1 or TRBD2 (5 bases each). V was cut by 5 bases and J by 4 bases, with 19 bases left in between. CDR1 is SGHKS and CDR2 is YYEKEE in the germline V gene (reference sequence). The CDR3 extends over 15 amino acids. CDR3 bases: TGTGCCAGCAGTCACCCCACCGGGACGTCTTACGAGCAGTACTTC. Its protein product is CASSHPTGTSYEQYF. Supplemented by reference TRBV5-5 and TRBJ2-7, the full variable domain reads DAGVTQSPTHLIKTRGQQVTLRCSPISGHKSVSWYQQVLGQGPQFIFQYYEKEERGRGNFPDRFSARQFPNYSSELNVNALLLGDSALYLCASSHPTGTSYEQYFGPGTRLTVT.

This clone came up a few times. The chain couples TRBV28 to TRBJ1-4; TRBD1 is a possible D gene (6 bases). The germline CDR1 and CDR2 sequences are MDHEN and SYDVKM. This CDR3 has 13 amino acids. V lost 7 bases, J lost 7 bases, and 13 bases lay in between. The CDR3, as DNA: TGTGCCAGCAATGAGGGGGTTGGTGAAAAACTGTTTTTT. Its translation is CASNEGVGEKLFF. The full variable domain, in which reference TRBV28 and TRBJ1-4 provide the parts outside the CDR3, is DVKVTQSSRYLVKRTGEKVFLECVQDMDHENMFWYRQDPGLGLRLIYFSYDVKMKEKGDIPEGYSVSREKKERFSLILESASTNQTSMYLCASNEGVGEKLFFGSGTQLSVL.

V and J are TRBV7-9 and TRBJ1-4; D uncertain. The CDR3 has 12 residues. V lost 5 bases to trimming and J lost 7 bases, with 8 bases between them. Looked up from germline, CDR1 is SEHNR and CDR2 is FQNEAQ (reference sequence). The CDR3, as DNA: TGTGCCAGCAGCCTACCTTTTGAAAAACTGTTTTTT. It yields the protein CASSLPFEKLFF.

The V gene is TRBV7-9, the J gene TRBJ2-2, with 7 nucleotides matching TRBD1. The ends lost 4 bases at V and 5 bases at J; junction bases unmatched: 10. This CDR3 has 16 amino acids. Germline CDR1 reads SEHNR; CDR2 reads FQNEAQ (reference sequence). This chain's CDR3 is CASSSPRTGRTGELFF. As DNA, the CDR3 is TGTGCCAGCAGCTCCCCTCGGACAGGAAGGACCGGGGAGCTGTTTTTT.

This rearrangement joins TRBV18 to TRBJ1-2, with D perhaps TRBD1 (5 bases). CDR1 is KGHSH and CDR2 is LQKENI in the germline V gene. The CDR3 runs to 15 residues. Trimming left V 3 bases short and J 2 bases short, with 13 bases between. CDR3 coding DNA: TGTGCCAGCTCACCCCGGGGCCAAGGAAACTATGGCTACACCTTC. Translation gives CASSPRGQGNYGYTF.

The chain recombines TRBV2 with TRBJ1-6; the D gene is possibly TRBD1 (5 bases). Germline CDR1 SNHLY, CDR2 FYNNEI. The CDR3 has 16 residues. V lost 6 bases to trimming and J lost 7 bases, with 19 bases between them. The CDR3 sequence is CASRGGGTSRNSPLHF. In DNA form, the CDR3 reads TGTGCCAGCAGGGGCGGGGGGACGTCTAGGAATTCACCCCTCCACTTT.

This clone was observed once. The CDR3: CASSERVDPVFRPLHF. In nucleotides, the CDR3 is TGTGCCAGCAGTGAAAGGGTGGACCCCGTGTTTCGACCCCTCCACTTT. The rearrangement joins TRBV6-1 to TRBJ1-6; D is undetermined. V lost 2 bases and J lost 12, with 20 bases in between. The CDR3 totals 16 residues. Germline V CDR1 and CDR2: MNHNS, SASEGT.

The CDR3 DNA reads as TGTGCCAGCAGTTACGCAAAAAACCCCCAAGAGACCCAGTACTTC. Amino acid sequence: CASSYAKNPQETQYF. The chain couples TRBV6-5 to TRBJ2-5; no definite D call. Germline values: CDR1 MNHEY, CDR2 SVGAGI. Trimming stripped 2 bases from V and 1 base from J, with 11 bases between. CDR3 size: 15 residues.

The chain combines TRBV7-9 with TRBJ2-3; TRBD2 agrees at 11 bases. J was trimmed by 7 bases and V by 5 bases; bases with no gene match: 17. Germline lookup yields CDR1 SEHNR and CDR2 FQNEAQ (reference sequence). The CDR3 runs to 18 residues. The CDR3 DNA reads TGTGCCAGCAGCCAACCCCCCACTAGCGGGGGTCCCAAAAATACGCAGTATTTT. Its translation: CASSQPPTSGGPKNTQYF.

V is TRBV4-3 and J is TRBJ1-4, with D tentatively TRBD1 (6 bases). Germline lookup yields CDR1 LGHNA and CDR2 YSLEER. Trimming pared 1 base from V and 8 bases from J, leaving 20 bases between. There are 17 residues in the CDR3. CDR3 in amino acids: CASSQVFIRGRGEKLFF. DNA of the CDR3: TGCGCCAGCAGCCAAGTCTTTATCAGGGGTCGAGGAGAAAAACTGTTTTTT.

The genes are TRBV28 and TRBJ1-2; 7 nucleotides line up with TRBD1. The V gene end was trimmed by 6 bases and the J gene end by 4 bases; junction bases not matched to a gene: 8. The CDR3 is 14 amino acids. The germline V gene encodes CDR1 MDHEN and CDR2 SYDVKM. The CDR3 spells CASSPGQAIYGYTF. The CDR3 DNA sequence: TGTGCCAGCAGCCCAGGACAGGCCATCTATGGCTACACCTTC.

The chain joins TRBV19 to TRBJ2-2, with 11 nucleotides matching TRBD1. V gave up 10 bases and J gave up 0 bases; unmatched junction bases: 16. The germline CDR1 and CDR2 sequences are LNHDA and SQIVND (reference sequence). CDR3 length: 19 residues. CDR3 bases: TGTGCCATTAGGGCCCCGCGGGACAGGGGGTCGGCGAACACCGGGGAGCTGTTTTTT. It encodes CAIRAPRDRGSANTGELFF.

This clone has just a few counts. This chain connects TRBV7-2 to TRBJ2-3; D uncertain. The germline V and J ends were trimmed by 6 bases and 4 bases, with 17 bases remaining between them. This CDR3 has 15 amino acids. Germline lookup yields CDR1 SGHTA and CDR2 FQGNSA. CDR3 amino acids: CASSLVRVRADTQYF. In DNA form, the CDR3 reads TGTGCCAGCAGTCTAGTTAGAGTACGGGCAGATACGCAGTATTTT. Full variable domain (outside the CDR3, taken from reference TRBV7-2 and TRBJ2-3): GAGVSQSPSNKVTEKGKDVELRCDPISGHTALYWYRQSLGQGLEFLIYFQGNSAPDKSGLPSDRFSAERTGGSVSTLTIQRTQQEDSAVYLCASSLVRVRADTQYFGPGTRLTVL.

The CDR3 region has the DNA TGTGCCAGCAGCCCCCTTCAGGGAGTTGAGCAGTTCTTC. This translates into CASSPLQGVEQFF. The chain is built from TRBV9 and TRBJ2-1; D may correspond to TRBD1 or TRBD2 (5 bases each). CDR1 SGDLS and CDR2 YYNGEE come from the germline V gene. The CDR3 has 13 amino acids. V lost 4 bases to trimming and J lost 9 bases, with 14 bases between them.

The chain links TRBV30 to TRBJ1-2; 9 bases line up with TRBD1. V trimming: 5 bases; J trimming: 4 bases; junction bases outside the gene matches: 8. Germline CDR1 GTSNPN, CDR2 SVGIG (reference sequence). This CDR3 has 14 amino acids. The CDR3 DNA reads TGTGCCTGGGCCCTGGGACAGGGCGGCTATGGCTACACCTTC. This encodes CAWALGQGGYGYTF.

The rearrangement joins TRBV28 to TRBJ1-2; D ambiguous. This CDR3 is built from 13 residues. Trimming cost V 7 bases and J 2 bases, with 11 bases left between them. Germline assignment: CDR1 MDHEN and CDR2 SYDVKM. In DNA, the CDR3 is TGTGCCAGCATGGAGGGAGGGAACTATGGCTACACCTTC. Translated: CASMEGGNYGYTF.

The sample holds one count of this clone. The chain carries TRBV9 and TRBJ2-5; no clear D. The CDR3 length is 14 residues. V dropped 0 bases and J dropped 5 bases, with 11 bases sitting between them. In germline, CDR1 is SGDLS, CDR2 YYNGEE. The chain's CDR3 is CASSVGLSFETQYF. DNA for the CDR3: TGTGCCAGCAGCGTAGGTCTTAGCTTCGAGACCCAGTACTTC.

J is TRBJ1-2 and V is TRBV29-1; D perhaps matches TRBD1 (5 bases). V was clipped by 1 base and J by 0 bases, with 6 bases between them. Germline CDR1 SQVTM, CDR2 ANQGSEA. The CDR3 has 13 amino acids. DNA for the CDR3: TGCAGCGTTGAAGCAGGGCCTAACTATGGCTACACCTTC. This encodes CSVEAGPNYGYTF.

The gene calls are TRBV7-2 and TRBJ2-5; 8 nucleotides line up with TRBD2. The end of the DNA is better explained by TRBJ2-7, so the J call may be wrong. The CDR3 consists of 14 residues. Per germline, CDR1 SGHTA and CDR2 FQGNSA. The CDR3 DNA reads TGTGCCAGCAGCCCTGGACTAGCACGCGACGAGCAGTACTTC. Translating gives CASSPGLARDEQYF.

CDR3 sequence reads: CASSFNRGAAGNTIYF. CDR3 DNA: TGTGCCAGTAGTTTCAACAGGGGAGCGGCTGGAAACACCATATATTTT. The rearrangement joins TRBV19 to TRBJ1-3, with 7 bases identical to TRBD1. Looked up from germline, CDR1 is LNHDA and CDR2 is SQIVND (reference sequence). This CDR3 has 16 residues. The V gene end was trimmed by 5 bases and the J gene end by 2 bases; junction bases not matched to a gene: 9.

The chain recombines TRBV7-9 with TRBJ1-2, with D possibly being TRBD1 (5 bases). This CDR3 is 14 amino acids long. In germline, CDR1 is SEHNR, CDR2 FQNEAQ (reference sequence). The germline V and J ends were trimmed by 3 bases and 4 bases, with 12 bases remaining between them. For the CDR3, the DNA is TGTGCCAGCAGCTTGACGGGACTACTCTATGGCTACACCTTC. Translated, it gives CASSLTGLLYGYTF.

This clone was counted once. This chain connects TRBV19 to TRBJ1-3, with D unclear. This CDR3 region has 14 residues. Trimming left V 11 bases short and J 0 bases short, with 14 bases between. The germline V gene has CDR1 LNHDA and CDR2 SQIVND (reference sequence). The CDR3 loop reads CASKARASGNTIYF. In DNA, the CDR3 is TGTGCCTCCAAAGCGAGGGCCTCTGGAAACACCATATATTTT.

This clone was recorded a few times. One end of the junction does not line up with germline, which may come from a read error. The chain carries TRBV15 and TRBJ1-3; 8 nucleotides match TRBD1. The CDR3 consists of 14 residues. Germline-derived CDR1 and CDR2 are LNHNV and YYDKDF (reference sequence). CDR3 DNA: TGTGCCACCAGCGGAGACAGGGGTGGAAACACCATATATTTT. This encodes CATSGDRGGNTIYF. The full variable domain, its missing parts supplied by reference TRBV15 and TRBJ1-3, is DAMVIQNPRYQVTQFGKPVTLSCSQTLNHNVMYWYQQKSSQAPKLLFHYYDKDFNNEADTPDNFQSRRPNTSFCFLDIRSPGLGDTAMYLCATSGDRGGNTIYFGEGSWLTVV.

V gene TRBV19 combines with J gene TRBJ2-2; D remains unclear. CDR3 size: 14 residues. Germline V gives CDR1 LNHDA, CDR2 SQIVND (reference sequence). V lost 3 bases and J 2 bases, leaving 7 bases between the germline ends. CDR3 sequence: CASSIQLNTGELFF. The DNA for the CDR3 is TGTGCCAGTAGTATTCAACTCAACACCGGGGAGCTGTTTTTT.